Below, 6 T cell receptor beta chains from the same sample are listed, as sequenced in a study of response to subunit inactivated influenza vaccine. TCRdb passed the RT-PCR reads through MiXCR, listing each CDR3 protein once. The sample shows 500,000 to 550,000 distinct CDR3 sequences, roughly 7.6% of them seen only once. This specimen consisted of PBMCs from blood, obtained less than 30 months after vaccination. These receptors were taken from a man in his fifties or sixties who received an inactivated influenza vaccine.

In its sample, this clonotype was seen a few times. The V call is TRBV2, the J call TRBJ2-4; 9 bases agree with TRBD1. This CDR3 has 13 amino acids. Trimming removed 8 bases from V and 2 bases from J; junction bases left unmatched: 1. CDR1 is SNHLY and CDR2 is FYNNEI in the germline V gene. In DNA, the CDR3 is TGTGCCAGCGGACAGGGGACCAAAAACATTCAGTACTTC. It codes for CASGQGTKNIQYF.

DNA for the CDR3: TGTGCCAGCAGTCTCACTGATCAGCCCCAGCATTTT. It codes for CASSLTDQPQHF. This chain joins TRBV12-3 or TRBV12-4 and TRBJ1-5, with no clear D. The V gene lost 5 bases and the J gene lost 5 bases, with 7 bases spanning the gap. The CDR3 is 12 residues long.

Only a few counts were recorded for this clonotype. CDR3: CASSRLLSGSPSYEQYF. The CDR3 DNA is TGTGCCAGCAGCCGGTTATTGTCGGGGAGTCCCTCCTACGAGCAGTACTTC. The chain recombines TRBV7-9 with TRBJ2-7; maybe TRBD2 (5 bases). V was clipped by 5 bases and J by 0 bases, with 20 bases between them. The CDR3 is 17 residues long. CDR1 and CDR2 from the germline V gene are SEHNR and FQNEAQ (reference sequence). The full variable domain, with the rest looked up from reference TRBV7-9 and TRBJ2-7, is DTGVSQNPRHKITKRGQNVTFRCDPISEHNRLYWYRQTLGQGPEFLTYFQNEAQLEKSRLLSDRFSAERPKGSFSTLEIQRTEQGDSAMYLCASSRLLSGSPSYEQYFGPGTRLTVT.

This clonotype was found many times. The rearrangement uses TRBV5-1 and TRBJ2-6, with D uncertain. Between the trimmed V and J ends, which lost 0 bases and 0 bases, there was a span of 16 bases. The germline CDR1 and CDR2 sequences are SGHRS and YFSETQ. The CDR3 runs to 19 residues. The CDR3 sequence: CASSLAGIRSSSGANVLTF. DNA for the CDR3: TGCGCCAGCAGCTTGGCCGGAATCAGAAGTAGCTCTGGGGCCAACGTCCTGACTTTC.

In this sample, this clonotype turned up a few times. The chain uses TRBV7-9 and TRBJ2-7; no firm D call. The germline CDR1 and CDR2 sequences are SEHNR and FQNEAQ (reference sequence). V shed 3 bases and J shed 5 bases, with 8 bases lying between them. CDR3 length: 12 residues. The CDR3 loop is CASSLTQNEQYF. CDR3 bases: TGTGCCAGCAGCTTGACACAGAACGAGCAGTACTTC.

The chain combines TRBV20-1 with TRBJ2-1; TRBD2 matches at 7 bases. Trimming cost V 6 bases and J 8 bases; bases outside gene matches: 7. Germline loops: CDR1 DFQATT, CDR2 SNEGSKA (reference sequence). This CDR3 has 12 residues. Here the CDR3 DNA reads TGCAGTGCCAAAAGACTAGCTGATGAGCAGTTCTTC. Protein sequence: CSAKRLADEQFF.